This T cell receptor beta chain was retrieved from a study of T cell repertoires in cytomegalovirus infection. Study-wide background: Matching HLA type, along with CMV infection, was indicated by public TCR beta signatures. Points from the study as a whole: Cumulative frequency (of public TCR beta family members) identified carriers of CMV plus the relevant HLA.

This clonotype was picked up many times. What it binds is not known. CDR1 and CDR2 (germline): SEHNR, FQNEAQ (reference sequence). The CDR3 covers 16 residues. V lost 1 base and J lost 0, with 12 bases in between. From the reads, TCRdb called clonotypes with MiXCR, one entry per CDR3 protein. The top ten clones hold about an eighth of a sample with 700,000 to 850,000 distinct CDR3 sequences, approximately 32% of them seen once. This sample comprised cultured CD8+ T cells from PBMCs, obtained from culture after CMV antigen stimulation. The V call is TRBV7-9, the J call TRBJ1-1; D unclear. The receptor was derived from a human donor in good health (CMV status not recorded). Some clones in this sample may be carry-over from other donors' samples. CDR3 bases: TGTGCCAGCAGCTTAGGGTCGGTCGGTCTGAACACTGAAGCTTTCTTT. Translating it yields CASSLGSVGLNTEAFF.